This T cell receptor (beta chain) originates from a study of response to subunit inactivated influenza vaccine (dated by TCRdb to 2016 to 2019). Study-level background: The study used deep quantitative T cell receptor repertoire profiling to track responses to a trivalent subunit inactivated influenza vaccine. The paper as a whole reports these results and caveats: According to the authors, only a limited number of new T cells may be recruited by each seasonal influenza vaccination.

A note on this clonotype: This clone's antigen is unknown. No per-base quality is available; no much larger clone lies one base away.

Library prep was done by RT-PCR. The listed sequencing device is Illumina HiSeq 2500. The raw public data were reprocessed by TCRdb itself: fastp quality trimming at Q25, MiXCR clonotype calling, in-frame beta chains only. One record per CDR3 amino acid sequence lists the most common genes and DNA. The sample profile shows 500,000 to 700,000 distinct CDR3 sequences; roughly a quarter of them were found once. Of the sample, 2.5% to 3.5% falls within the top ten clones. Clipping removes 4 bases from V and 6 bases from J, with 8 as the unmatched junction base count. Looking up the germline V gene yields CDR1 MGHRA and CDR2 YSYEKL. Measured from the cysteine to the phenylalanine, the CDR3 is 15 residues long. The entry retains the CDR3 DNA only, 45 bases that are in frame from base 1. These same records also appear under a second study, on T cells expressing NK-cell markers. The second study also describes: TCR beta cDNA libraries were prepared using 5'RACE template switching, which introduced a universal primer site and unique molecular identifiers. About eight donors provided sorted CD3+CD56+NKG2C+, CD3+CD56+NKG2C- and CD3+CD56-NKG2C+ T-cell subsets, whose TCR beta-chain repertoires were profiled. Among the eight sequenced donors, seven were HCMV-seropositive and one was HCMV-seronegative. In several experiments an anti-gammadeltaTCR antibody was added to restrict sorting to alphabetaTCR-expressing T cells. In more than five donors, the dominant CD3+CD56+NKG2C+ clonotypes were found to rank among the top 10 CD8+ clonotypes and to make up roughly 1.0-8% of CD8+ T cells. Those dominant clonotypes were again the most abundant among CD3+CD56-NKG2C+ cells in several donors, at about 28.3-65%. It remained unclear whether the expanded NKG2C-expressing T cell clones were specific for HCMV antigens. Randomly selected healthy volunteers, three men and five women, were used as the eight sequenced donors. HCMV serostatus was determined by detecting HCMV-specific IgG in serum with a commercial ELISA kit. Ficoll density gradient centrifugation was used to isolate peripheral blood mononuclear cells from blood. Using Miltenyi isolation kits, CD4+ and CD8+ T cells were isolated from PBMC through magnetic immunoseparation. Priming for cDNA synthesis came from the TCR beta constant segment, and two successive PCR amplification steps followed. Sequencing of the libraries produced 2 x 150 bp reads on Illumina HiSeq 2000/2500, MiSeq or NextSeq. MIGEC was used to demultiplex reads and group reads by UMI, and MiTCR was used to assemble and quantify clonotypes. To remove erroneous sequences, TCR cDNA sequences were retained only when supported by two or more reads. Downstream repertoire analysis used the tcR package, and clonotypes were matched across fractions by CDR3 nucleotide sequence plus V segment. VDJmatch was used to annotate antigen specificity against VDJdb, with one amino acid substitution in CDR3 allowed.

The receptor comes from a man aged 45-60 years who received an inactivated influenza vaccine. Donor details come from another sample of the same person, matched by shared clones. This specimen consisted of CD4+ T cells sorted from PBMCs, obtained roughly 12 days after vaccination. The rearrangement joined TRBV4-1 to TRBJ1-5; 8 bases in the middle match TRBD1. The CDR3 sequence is CASSPGQVVGQPQHF. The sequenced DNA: TGCGCCAGCAGCCCGGGACAGGTGGTTGGTCAGCCCCAGCATTTT.